The 22 T cell receptor beta chains reported below all come from one sample, sequenced in a study of T cell responses to AZD1222 COVID-19 vaccine. Sequencing used immunoSEQ multiplex PCR; TCRdb keeps in-frame clones, though not all of them. The sample includes roughly 150,000 clones, about 90% of them seen just once. The starting material was peripheral blood, obtained on day 0 of AZD1222 vaccination. The receptors here all came from an adult in good health.

The chain employs TRBV6-2 or TRBV6-3 and TRBJ2-2, with a tentative D call TRBD2 (5 bases). This CDR3 is 14 amino acids long. Trimming stripped 2 bases from V and 1 base from J, with 5 bases between. Germline V gene data show CDR1 as MNHEY and CDR2 as SVGEGT. CDR3 sequence: CASSYGGNTGELFF. In DNA, the CDR3 is TGTGCCAGCAGTTACGGAGGGAACACCGGGGAGCTGTTTTTT.

This clone was observed a single time. This chain connects TRBV19 to TRBJ2-7; D is ambiguous. The germline V and J ends were trimmed by 10 bases and 6 bases, with 22 bases remaining between them. The CDR3 loop spans 14 amino acids. CDR1 is LNHDA, CDR2 SQIVND, per germline (reference sequence). The CDR3 reads CATQIEAGPSEQYF. CDR3 in DNA: TGTGCCACGCAAATTGAGGCAGGTCCCTCCGAGCAGTACTTC.

The chain combines TRBV28 with TRBJ1-5; 7 bases line up with TRBD1. Per the germline V gene, CDR1 is MDHEN and CDR2 is SYDVKM. V shed 6 bases and J 3 bases; nucleotides not matched to a gene: 2. This CDR3 comprises 13 residues. CDR3 residues: CASRGQYNQPQHF. The DNA of the CDR3 is TGTGCCAGCAGGGGACAGTACAATCAGCCCCAGCATTTT.

This clone was counted a single time. The genes are TRBV4-1 and TRBJ2-2, with 12 bases aligning to TRBD2. V dropped 0 bases and J dropped 2; count of bases not matched to a gene: 1. Germline CDR1 reads MGHRA; CDR2 reads YSYEKL. The CDR3 is 17 amino acids. Here the CDR3 DNA reads TGCGCCAGCAGCCAAGAGACTAGCGGGAGCAACACCGGGGAGCTGTTTTTT. The encoded protein is CASSQETSGSNTGELFF.

The chain couples TRBV19 to TRBJ2-1; 8 positions agree with TRBD1. The CDR3 has 15 amino acids. V shed 5 bases, J shed 7 bases, and the junction held 10 bases outside the gene matches. CDR1 is LNHDA and CDR2 is SQIVND in the germline V gene (reference sequence). CDR3 DNA: TGTGCCAGTAGTGAGCGACAGGGGTTCCCAAATGAGCAGTTCTTC. Residues: CASSERQGFPNEQFF.

The gene calls are TRBV6-1 and TRBJ1-1; D is uncertain. Germline V CDR1 and CDR2: MNHNS, SASEGT. V was clipped by 2 bases and J by 2 bases, with 9 bases between them. The CDR3 runs to 14 residues. Here the CDR3 DNA reads TGTGCCAGCAGTGAATACAGTACAAACACTGAAGCTTTCTTT. Amino acids: CASSEYSTNTEAFF.

The V call is TRBV4-2, the J call TRBJ2-7; 9 nucleotides line up with TRBD1. The germline gives CDR1 LGHNA, CDR2 YNFKEQ. The CDR3 has 16 amino acids. V dropped 1 base and J dropped 3; count of bases not matched to a gene: 7. The CDR3 DNA is TGTGCCAGCAGCCAAGTTAGAGGGACAGGGATCTACGAGCAGTACTTC. It codes for CASSQVRGTGIYEQYF.

This chain links TRBV7-9 with TRBJ2-1; D is ambiguous. Trimming cost V 2 bases and J 5 bases, with 16 bases left between them. Germline V gene sequence: CDR1 SEHNR, CDR2 FQNEAQ (reference sequence). This CDR3 is built from 16 residues. The CDR3 DNA reads as TGTGCCAGCAGCTTATCCCTCTCCCCCAGTGACAATGAGCAGTTCTTC. This gives the protein CASSLSLSPSDNEQFF.

The chain recombines TRBV19 with TRBJ2-7; TRBD2 matches 11 bases. CDR3 length: 15 amino acids. CDR1 and CDR2 (germline): LNHDA, SQIVND (reference sequence). V gave up 4 bases and J gave up 0 bases; unmatched junction bases: 2. As DNA, the CDR3 is TGTGCCAGTAGTAAAGGGACTAGCGGCTCCTACGAGCAGTACTTC. Translating it yields CASSKGTSGSYEQYF.

The J gene is TRBJ1-6, the V gene TRBV20-1; D is uncertain. Trimming left V 6 bases short and J 5 bases short, with 5 bases between. The CDR3 spans 11 residues. Germline lookup yields CDR1 DFQATT and CDR2 SNEGSKA (reference sequence). CDR3 protein: CSAVDNSPLHF. The CDR3 DNA sequence: TGCAGTGCAGTAGATAATTCACCCCTCCACTTT.

The chain employs TRBV7-8 and TRBJ1-5; D might be TRBD1 (6 bases). The CDR3 sequence is 16 residues long. Trimming took off 1 base at V and 4 bases at J, with 14 bases between the two ends. The V gene's germline CDR1 is SGHVS and CDR2 FQNEAQ. As DNA, the CDR3 is TGTGCCAGCAGCTTAGAGGGGGAAGGTTTGAATCAGCCCCAGCATTTT. Encoded protein: CASSLEGEGLNQPQHF.

The chain couples TRBV5-8 to TRBJ2-7; 7 bases are a match to TRBD2. After removal of 1 base from V and 6 bases from J, the junction contained 10 bases not matched to a gene. CDR3 length equals 15 residues. Germline V gene data show CDR1 as SGHTS and CDR2 as YDEGEE. CDR3 in DNA: TGTGCCAGCAGCTTGAGGCGGGCTAGCGGCGCCGAGCAGTACTTC. This encodes CASSLRRASGAEQYF.

CDR3 sequence reads: CASSQDSVSSYNEQFF. As DNA, the CDR3 is TGCGCCAGCAGCCAAGATAGCGTGAGCTCCTACAATGAGCAGTTCTTC. V gene TRBV4-3 combines with J gene TRBJ2-1; tentatively, D is TRBD2 (5 bases). The CDR3 runs to 16 residues. V was cut by 0 bases and J by 0 bases, with 9 bases left in between. In germline, CDR1 is LGHNA, CDR2 YSLEER.

This clone appeared once. One junction end does not reproduce the germline sequence, and a read error may be involved. The V call is TRBV7-7, the J call TRBJ2-1; D unresolved. The CDR3 is 16 residues long. Germline V gene sequence: CDR1 SSHAT, CDR2 FNYEAQ (reference sequence). The CDR3 loop reads CASSLGGPGVFNEQFF. CDR3 sequence (DNA): TGTGCTAGCAGCTTAGGTGGTCCGGGCGTGTTTAATGAGCAGTTCTTC.

The V call is TRBV27, the J call TRBJ1-6; no clear D. V was cut by 6 bases and J by 14 bases, with 14 bases left in between. CDR3 size: 12 residues. CDR1 and CDR2 (germline): MNHEY, SMNVEV (reference sequence). The CDR3: CASSQVGGALHF. The CDR3 DNA reads as TGTGCCAGCAGCCAAGTTGGAGGAGCCCTCCACTTT.

This sequence joins TRBV6-5 and TRBJ1-2; D is undetermined. CDR1 and CDR2 from the germline V gene are MNHEY and SVGAGI. The CDR3 spans 15 residues. Trimming removed 6 bases at V and 0 bases at J, with 14 bases between. The CDR3 DNA reads TGTGCCAGCAGCCCCGACTACAGAACTAACTATGGCTACACCTTC. This codes for CASSPDYRTNYGYTF.

V gene TRBV19 combines with J gene TRBJ1-5; D remains unclear. Germline values: CDR1 LNHDA, CDR2 SQIVND (reference sequence). V lost 5 bases and J 1 base, leaving 9 bases between the germline ends. The CDR3 is 14 amino acids. The CDR3 sequence: CASSLSSSNQPQHF. The CDR3 bases are TGTGCCAGTAGTCTATCGTCGAGCAATCAGCCCCAGCATTTT.

The chain carries TRBV18 and TRBJ2-5; the match to TRBD2 covers 12 bases. This CDR3 is 13 amino acids long. Trimming at V came to 10 bases and at J to 4 bases, leaving 4 bases not matched to a gene. Germline V gene lookup returns CDR1 KGHSH and CDR2 LQKENI. The CDR3 is CATGLAGIETQYF. CDR3 coding DNA: TGTGCCACCGGACTAGCGGGAATAGAGACCCAGTACTTC.

CDR3 amino acids: CASSFGSGNYGYTF. In nucleotides, the CDR3 is TGTGCCAGCAGCTTCGGTTCAGGGAACTATGGCTACACCTTC. The J gene is TRBJ1-2, the V gene TRBV7-9; D is possibly TRBD1 (5 bases). CDR3 size: 14 residues. Trimming took 3 bases from V and 2 from J, leaving 10 bases between them. The germline CDR1 and CDR2 sequences are SEHNR and FQNEAQ (reference sequence).

The chain couples TRBV12-3 or TRBV12-4 to TRBJ2-3; the D is unclear. V lost 2 bases, J lost 8 bases, and 11 bases lay in between. The CDR3 has 13 amino acids. The CDR3 sequence: CASSLLLRFTQYF. In DNA form, the CDR3 reads TGTGCCAGCAGTTTACTCCTTCGTTTTACGCAGTATTTT.

The table lists this clone with a few counts. This chain connects TRBV19 to TRBJ2-7; the match to TRBD1 covers 8 bases. Trimming at V came to 3 bases and at J to 0 bases, leaving 7 bases not matched to a gene. The CDR3 contains 16 residues. CDR1 is LNHDA, CDR2 SQIVND, per germline (reference sequence). Here the CDR3 reads CASSIRTGSFSYEQYF. CDR3 DNA: TGTGCCAGTAGTATTCGGACAGGGTCTTTCTCCTACGAGCAGTACTTC.

Comments on this clone: At one boundary the junction diverges from the germline segment, which might be a read error. The J gene is TRBJ1-3, the V gene TRBV29-1; 11 positions match TRBD1. The CDR3 is 9 residues long. Germline V lookup: CDR1 SQVTM, CDR2 ANQGSEA. The CDR3 region is CSVRDRGDF. CDR3 DNA: TGCAGCGTCCGGGACAGGGGGGATTTT.